The present T cell receptor (beta chain) was sequenced within a study of blood T cells in healthy people across ages. Study observations and caveats: TCR beta diversity correlated strongly with naive T cell percentage.

Researchers report isolating at least 6.5 million PBMCs per sample. A J-beta primer mix and a sample-barcoded 5' primer were used in a second PCR of about 7 to 12 cycles. MiXCR, applied by TCRdb to the 5' RACE reads, yields one record per CDR3 protein. The table has about 1.4 million distinct CDR3 sequences, approximately 59% seen once; the top ten hold under 8.5%. CDR3 size: 14 residues. CDR1 DFQATT and CDR2 SNEGSKA come from the germline V gene (reference sequence). Unmatched junction bases numbered 7, after V lost 6 bases and J lost 8 bases. With respect to this clonotype: The antigen is unknown.

The sequenced material came from blood. The rearrangement uses TRBV20-1 and TRBJ1-6; 10 bases match TRBD1. The sequence was collected from a man aged 18 to 29 in good health. The DNA of the CDR3 is TGCAGTGCAGACCTGGGACAGGGGTATTCACCCCTCCACTTT. Translation gives CSADLGQGYSPLHF.